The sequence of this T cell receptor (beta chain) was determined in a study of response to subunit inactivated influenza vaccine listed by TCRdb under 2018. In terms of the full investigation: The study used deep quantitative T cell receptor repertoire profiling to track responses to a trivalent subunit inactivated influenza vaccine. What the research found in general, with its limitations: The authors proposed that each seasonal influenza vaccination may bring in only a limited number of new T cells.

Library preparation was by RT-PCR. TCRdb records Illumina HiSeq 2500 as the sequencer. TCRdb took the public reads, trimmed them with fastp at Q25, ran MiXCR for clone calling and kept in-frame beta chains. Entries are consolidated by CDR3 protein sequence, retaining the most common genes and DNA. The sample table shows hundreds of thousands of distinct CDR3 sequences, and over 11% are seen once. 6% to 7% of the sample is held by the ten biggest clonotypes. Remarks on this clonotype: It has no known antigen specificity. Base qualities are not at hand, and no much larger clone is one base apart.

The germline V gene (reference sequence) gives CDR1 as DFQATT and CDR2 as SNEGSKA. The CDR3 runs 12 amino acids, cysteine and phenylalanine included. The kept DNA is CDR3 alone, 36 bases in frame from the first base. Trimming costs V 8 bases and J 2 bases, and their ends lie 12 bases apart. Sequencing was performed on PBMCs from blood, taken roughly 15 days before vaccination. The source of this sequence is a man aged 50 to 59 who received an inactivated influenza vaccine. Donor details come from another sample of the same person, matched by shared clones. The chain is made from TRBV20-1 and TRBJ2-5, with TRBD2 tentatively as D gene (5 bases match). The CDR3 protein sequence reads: CSPTRYQETQYF. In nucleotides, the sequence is TGCAGTCCTACTAGATATCAAGAGACCCAGTACTTC.